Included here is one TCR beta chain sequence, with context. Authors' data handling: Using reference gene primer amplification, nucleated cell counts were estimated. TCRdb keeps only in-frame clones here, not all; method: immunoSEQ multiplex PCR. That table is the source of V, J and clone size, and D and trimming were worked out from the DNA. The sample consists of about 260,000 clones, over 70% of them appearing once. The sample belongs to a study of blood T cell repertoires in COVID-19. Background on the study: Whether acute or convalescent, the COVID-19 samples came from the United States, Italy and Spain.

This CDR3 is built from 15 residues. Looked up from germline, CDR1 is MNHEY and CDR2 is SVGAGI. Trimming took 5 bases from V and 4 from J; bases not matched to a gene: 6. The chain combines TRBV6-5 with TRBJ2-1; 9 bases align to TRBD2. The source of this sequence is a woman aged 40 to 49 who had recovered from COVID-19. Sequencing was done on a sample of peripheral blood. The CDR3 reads CASSRLAVIYNEQFF. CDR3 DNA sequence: TGTGCCAGCAGTCGACTAGCGGTGATATACAATGAGCAGTTCTTC.